Listed here is a single TCR beta chain. Its specific antigen is unknown. Base quality data are lacking; no much larger clone is found one base away. This sample is part of a study of T-cell memory formation after mild COVID-19 (dated by TCRdb to the early 2020s). At the level of the whole study: TCR sequence clusters from the two donors were largely donor specific. The cohort comprised two young, previously healthy adult volunteers, one female and one male. In two donors, T-cell clones that expanded and contracted after mild COVID-19 were tracked by sequencing TCRalpha and TCRbeta repertoires over time. On the study overall, not on this receptor specifically: From day 15 to 85, contracting clones showed balanced CD4/CD8 phenotypes, whereas a second wave of clones that expanded from day 15 to 37 leaned towards CD4+. Contracting CD4+ clones were found mainly in CM and EM memory subsets, while CD8+ clones were enriched in EMRA. Only two mild cases were covered by the study, and larger cohorts that include severe cases with pre-infection samples were considered necessary. The second-wave clones that peaked on day 37 were not confirmed to be SARS-CoV-2 specific. The detection of some responding clones in pre-infection memory suggests that pre-existing cross-reactive memory T cells joined the SARS-CoV-2 response.

At the junction V is shortened by 3 bases and J by 3 bases; bases outside the gene matches: 9. CDR1 and CDR2 were assigned from the germline V gene as KGHDR and SFDVKD. Its CDR3 holds 17 amino acids, cysteine through phenylalanine. The CDR3 DNA has 51 bases and is translated from base 1. Ficoll-Paque density gradient centrifugation was used to isolate PBMCs. The sequencing machine was an Illumina NovaSeq 6000. TCRalpha and TCRbeta cDNA libraries were built by 5'RACE with constant-segment primers, adding sample barcodes and unique molecular identifiers. Trizol reagent was used to extract RNA from every sample. The libraries were amplified in two PCR steps, and the second step added a second sample barcode and Illumina TruSeq adapters. Sequencing of libraries was performed on an Illumina NovaSeq with 2 x 150 bp paired-end reads. The original pipeline was this. Reads were demultiplexed and collapsed into UMI-guided consensus sequences with migec v1.2.7. With mixcr v2.1.11, UMI consensuses were aligned to TRA and TRB V and J templates and assembled into clonotypes. Expanded or contracted clonotypes were those called significant by both edgeR and NoisET, with noise models trained on biological replicates. For edgeR calls, the cutoffs were a false discovery rate-adjusted p below 0.01 and a log2 fold-change threshold of 1. As an exploratory analysis of dynamics, max-normalized trajectories of the 1000 most abundant clonotypes were examined by PCA with hierarchical clustering. Separately sequenced CD4+ and CD8+ repertoires were used to assign a CD4 or CD8 phenotype to each responding clone. TCRdb trimmed the raw reads at Q25, called clones with MiXCR and kept productive beta chains. Entries are consolidated by CDR3 protein sequence, retaining the most common genes and DNA. The V and J calls were not made by the authors but by TCRdb's processing. Present in this sample are approximately 410,000 distinct CDR3 sequences, 20% to 30% of which were seen just once. The ten top clones hold about an eighth of the sample.

This clonotype was sampled from an adult woman who had mild COVID-19 (a few samples of this study predate the infection). The sample titles of this study are shuffled in the database, so cell type and time point are left out; the donor was told from shared clones. The sample comprised PBMCs or a T cell subset sorted from them (not recorded which). Recombination joined TRBV24-1 with TRBJ2-2; TRBD1 aligns with 7 central bases. The base sequence is TGTGCCACCAGTGATGAGACAGGGTTCGGGGACACCGGGGAGCTGTTTTTT. Translated, this gives CATSDETGFGDTGELFF.